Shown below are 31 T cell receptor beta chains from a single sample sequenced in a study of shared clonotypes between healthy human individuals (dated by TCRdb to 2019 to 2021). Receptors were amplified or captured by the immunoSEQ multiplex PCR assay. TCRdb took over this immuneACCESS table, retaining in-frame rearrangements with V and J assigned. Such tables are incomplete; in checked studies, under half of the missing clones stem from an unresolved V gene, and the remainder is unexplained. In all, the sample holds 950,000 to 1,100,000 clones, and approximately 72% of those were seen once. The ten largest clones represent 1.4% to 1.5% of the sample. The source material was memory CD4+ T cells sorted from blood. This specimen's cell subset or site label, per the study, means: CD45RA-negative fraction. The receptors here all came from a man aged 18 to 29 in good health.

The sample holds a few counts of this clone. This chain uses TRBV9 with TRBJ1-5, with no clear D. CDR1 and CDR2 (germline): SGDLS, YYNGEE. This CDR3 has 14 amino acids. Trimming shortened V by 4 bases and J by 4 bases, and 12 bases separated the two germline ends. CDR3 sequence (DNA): TGTGCCAGCAGCCCCCGAGAGCTAAATCAGCCCCAGCATTTT. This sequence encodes CASSPRELNQPQHF.

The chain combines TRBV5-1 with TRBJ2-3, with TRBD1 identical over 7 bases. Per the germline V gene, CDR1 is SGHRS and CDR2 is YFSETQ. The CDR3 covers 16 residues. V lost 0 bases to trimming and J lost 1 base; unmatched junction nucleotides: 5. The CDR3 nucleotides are TGCGCCAGCAGCTTGGAAACAGGGGTTGGCACAGATACGCAGTATTTT. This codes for CASSLETGVGTDTQYF.

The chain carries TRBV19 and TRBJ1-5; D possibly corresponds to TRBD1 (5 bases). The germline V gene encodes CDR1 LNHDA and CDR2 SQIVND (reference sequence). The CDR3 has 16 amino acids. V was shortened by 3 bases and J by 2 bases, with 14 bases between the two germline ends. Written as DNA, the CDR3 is TGTGCCAGTAGTATCCGGGACGCTTGGCGCAATCAGCCCCAGCATTTT. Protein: CASSIRDAWRNQPQHF.

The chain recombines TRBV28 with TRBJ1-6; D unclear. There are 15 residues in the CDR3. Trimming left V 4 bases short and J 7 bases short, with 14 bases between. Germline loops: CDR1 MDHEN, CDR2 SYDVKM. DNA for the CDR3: TGTGCCAGCAGTTCCTTGGACGGAGGGAATTCACCCCTCCACTTT. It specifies CASSSLDGGNSPLHF.

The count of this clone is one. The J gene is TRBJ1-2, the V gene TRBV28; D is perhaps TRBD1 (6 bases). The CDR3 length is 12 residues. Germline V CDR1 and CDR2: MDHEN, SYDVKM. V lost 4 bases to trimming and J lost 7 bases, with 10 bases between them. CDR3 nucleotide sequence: TGTGCCAGCAGTTCGGGGGCTGGTGGCTACACCTTC. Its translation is CASSSGAGGYTF.

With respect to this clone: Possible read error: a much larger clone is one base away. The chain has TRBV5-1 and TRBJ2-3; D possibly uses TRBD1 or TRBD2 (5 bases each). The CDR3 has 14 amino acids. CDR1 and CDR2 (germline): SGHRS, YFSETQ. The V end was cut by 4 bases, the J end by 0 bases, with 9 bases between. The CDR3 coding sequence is TGCGCCAGCAGCCCCCGGGACAGCACAGATACGCAGTATTTT. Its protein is CASSPRDSTDTQYF.

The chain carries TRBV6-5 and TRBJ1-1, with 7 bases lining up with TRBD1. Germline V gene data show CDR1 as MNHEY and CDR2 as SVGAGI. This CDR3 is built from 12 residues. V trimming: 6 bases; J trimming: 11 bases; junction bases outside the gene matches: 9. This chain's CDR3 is CASRPRQGRAFF. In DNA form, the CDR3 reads TGTGCCAGCAGACCGAGACAGGGTAGGGCTTTCTTT.

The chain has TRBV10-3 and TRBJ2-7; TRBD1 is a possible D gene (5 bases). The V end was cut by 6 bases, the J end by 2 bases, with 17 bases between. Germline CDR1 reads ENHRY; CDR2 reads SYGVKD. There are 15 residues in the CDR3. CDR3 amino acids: CAISRTPQEPYEQYF. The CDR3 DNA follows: TGTGCCATCAGCCGGACACCGCAGGAGCCCTACGAGCAGTACTTC.

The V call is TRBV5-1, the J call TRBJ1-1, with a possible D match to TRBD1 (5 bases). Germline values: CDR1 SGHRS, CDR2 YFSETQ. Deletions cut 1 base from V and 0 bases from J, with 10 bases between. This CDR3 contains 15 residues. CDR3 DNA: TGCGCCAGCAGCTTGACCGGGGCTATGAACACTGAAGCTTTCTTT. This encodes CASSLTGAMNTEAFF.

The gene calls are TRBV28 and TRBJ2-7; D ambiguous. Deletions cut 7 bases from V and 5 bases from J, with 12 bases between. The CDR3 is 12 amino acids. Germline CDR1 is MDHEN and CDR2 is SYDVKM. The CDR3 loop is CASMGRLHEQYF. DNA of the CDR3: TGTGCCAGCATGGGCAGGTTACACGAGCAGTACTTC.

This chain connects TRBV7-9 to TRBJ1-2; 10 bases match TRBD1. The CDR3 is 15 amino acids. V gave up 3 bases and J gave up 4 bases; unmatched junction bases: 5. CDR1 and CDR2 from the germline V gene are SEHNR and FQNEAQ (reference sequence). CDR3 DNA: TGTGCCAGCAGCTTTCAGACAGGGGGCGCCTATGGCTACACCTTC. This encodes CASSFQTGGAYGYTF.

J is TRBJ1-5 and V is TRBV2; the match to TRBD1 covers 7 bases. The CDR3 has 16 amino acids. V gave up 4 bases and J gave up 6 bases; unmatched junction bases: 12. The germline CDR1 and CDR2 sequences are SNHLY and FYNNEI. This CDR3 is CASSAETGLVGQPQHF. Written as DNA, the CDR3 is TGTGCCAGCAGTGCCGAGACAGGGCTCGTAGGTCAGCCCCAGCATTTT.

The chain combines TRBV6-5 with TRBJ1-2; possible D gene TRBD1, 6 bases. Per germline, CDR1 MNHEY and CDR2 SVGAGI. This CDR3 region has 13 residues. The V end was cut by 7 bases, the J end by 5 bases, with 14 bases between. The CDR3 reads CASTQGGGYGYTF. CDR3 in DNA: TGTGCCAGCACCCAAGGGGGGGGGTATGGCTACACCTTC.

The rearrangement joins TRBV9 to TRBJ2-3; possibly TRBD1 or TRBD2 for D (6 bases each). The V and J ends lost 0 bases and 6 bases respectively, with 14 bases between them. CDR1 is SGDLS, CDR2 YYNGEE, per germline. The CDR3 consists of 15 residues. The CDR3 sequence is CASSVEGGRMDTQYF. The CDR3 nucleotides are TGTGCCAGCAGCGTAGAGGGGGGTAGGATGGATACGCAGTATTTT.

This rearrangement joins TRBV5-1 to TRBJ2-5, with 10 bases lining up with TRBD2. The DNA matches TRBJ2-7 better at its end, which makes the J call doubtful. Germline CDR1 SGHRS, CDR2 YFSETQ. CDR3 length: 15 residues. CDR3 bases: TGCGCCAGCAGCGTGACTAGCGGGCCGACCTACGAGCAGTACTTC. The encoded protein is CASSVTSGPTYEQYF.

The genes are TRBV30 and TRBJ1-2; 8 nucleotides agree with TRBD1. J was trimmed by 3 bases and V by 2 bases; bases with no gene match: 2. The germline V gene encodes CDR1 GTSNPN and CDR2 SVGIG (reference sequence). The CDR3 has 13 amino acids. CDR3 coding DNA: TGTGCCTGGAGTCCAGGGGGCTACTATGGCTACACCTTC. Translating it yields CAWSPGGYYGYTF.

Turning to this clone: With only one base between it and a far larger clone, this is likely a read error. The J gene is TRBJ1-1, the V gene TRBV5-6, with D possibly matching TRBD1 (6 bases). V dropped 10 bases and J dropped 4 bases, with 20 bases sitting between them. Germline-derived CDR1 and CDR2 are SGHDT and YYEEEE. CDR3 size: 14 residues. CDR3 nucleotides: TGTGCCGGCGGCTTCGGGGGGCCGGCCACTGAAGCTTTCTTT. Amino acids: CAGGFGGPATEAFF.

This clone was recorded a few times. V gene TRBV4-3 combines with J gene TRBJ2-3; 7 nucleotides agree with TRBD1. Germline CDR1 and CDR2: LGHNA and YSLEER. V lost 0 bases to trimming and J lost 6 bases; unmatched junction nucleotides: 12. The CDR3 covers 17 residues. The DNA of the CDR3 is TGCGCCAGCAGCCAAGAGTACGCAGGGGGTTCTCTGGATACGCAGTATTTT. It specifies CASSQEYAGGSLDTQYF.

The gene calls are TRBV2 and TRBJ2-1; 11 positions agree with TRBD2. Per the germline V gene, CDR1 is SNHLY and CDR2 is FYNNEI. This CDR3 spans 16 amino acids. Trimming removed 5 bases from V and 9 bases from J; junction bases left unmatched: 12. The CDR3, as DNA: TGTGCCAGCAGTCCCAATTTAGCGGGGGGGCAGGCTGAGCAGTTCTTC. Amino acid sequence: CASSPNLAGGQAEQFF.

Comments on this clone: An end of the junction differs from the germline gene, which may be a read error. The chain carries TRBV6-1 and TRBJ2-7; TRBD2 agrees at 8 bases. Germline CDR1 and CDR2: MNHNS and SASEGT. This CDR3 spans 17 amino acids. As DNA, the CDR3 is TGTGCCAGCAGTGCCTTGGGACTAGTTCTCTCCTCCAACGAGCAGTACTTC. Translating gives CASSALGLVLSSNEQYF.

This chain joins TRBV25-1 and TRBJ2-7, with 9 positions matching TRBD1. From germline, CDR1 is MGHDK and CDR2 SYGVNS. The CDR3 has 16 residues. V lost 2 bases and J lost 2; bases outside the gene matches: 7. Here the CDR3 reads CASSEVPGQGTYEQYF. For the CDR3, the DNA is TGTGCCAGCAGTGAAGTCCCCGGACAGGGGACCTACGAGCAGTACTTC.

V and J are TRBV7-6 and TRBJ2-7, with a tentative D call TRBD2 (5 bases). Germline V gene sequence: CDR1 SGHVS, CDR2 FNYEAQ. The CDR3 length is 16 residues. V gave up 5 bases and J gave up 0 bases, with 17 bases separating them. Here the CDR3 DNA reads TGTGCCAGCAGCCCGGGGTCTGGGAGCGGCTCCTACGAGCAGTACTTC. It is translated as CASSPGSGSGSYEQYF.

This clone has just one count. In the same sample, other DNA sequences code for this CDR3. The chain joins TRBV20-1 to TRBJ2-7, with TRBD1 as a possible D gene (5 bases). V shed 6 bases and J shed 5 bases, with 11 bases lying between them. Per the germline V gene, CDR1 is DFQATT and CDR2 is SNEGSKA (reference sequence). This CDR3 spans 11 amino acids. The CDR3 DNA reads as TGCAGTGCGAGCAGGGCCCACGAGCAGTACTTC. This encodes CSASRAHEQYF.

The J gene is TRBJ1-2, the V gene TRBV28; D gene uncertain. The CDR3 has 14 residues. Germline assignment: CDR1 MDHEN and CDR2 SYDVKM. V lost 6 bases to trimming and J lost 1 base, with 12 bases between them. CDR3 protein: CASRPWSGNYGYTF. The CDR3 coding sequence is TGTGCCAGCAGACCCTGGAGCGGTAACTATGGCTACACCTTC.

The chain's CDR3 is CASSVLGREQFF. In DNA form, the CDR3 reads TGTGCCAGCAGCGTACTAGGTCGGGAGCAGTTCTTC. The chain joins TRBV7-9 to TRBJ2-1; tentatively, D is TRBD2 (5 bases). V lost 5 bases and J 10 bases, leaving 12 bases between the germline ends. From germline, CDR1 is SEHNR and CDR2 FQNEAQ (reference sequence). The CDR3 is 12 residues long. The variable domain in full, with the rest retrieved from reference TRBV7-9 and TRBJ2-1, is DTGVSQNPRHKITKRGQNVTFRCDPISEHNRLYWYRQTLGQGPEFLTYFQNEAQLEKSRLLSDRFSAERPKGSFSTLEIQRTEQGDSAMYLCASSVLGREQFFGPGTRLTVL.

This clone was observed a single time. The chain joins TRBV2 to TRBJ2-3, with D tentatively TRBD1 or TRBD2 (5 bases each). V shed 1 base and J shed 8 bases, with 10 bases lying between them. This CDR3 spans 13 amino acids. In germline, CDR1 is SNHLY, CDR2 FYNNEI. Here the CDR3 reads CASSEGPGRTQYF. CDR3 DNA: TGTGCCAGCAGTGAAGGGCCGGGGCGTACGCAGTATTTT. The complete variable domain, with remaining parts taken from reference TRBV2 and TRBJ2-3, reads EPEVTQTPSHQVTQMGQEVILRCVPISNHLYFYWYRQILGQKVEFLVSFYNNEISEKSEIFDDQFSVERPDGSNFTLKIRSTKLEDSAMYFCASSEGPGRTQYFGPGTRLTVL.

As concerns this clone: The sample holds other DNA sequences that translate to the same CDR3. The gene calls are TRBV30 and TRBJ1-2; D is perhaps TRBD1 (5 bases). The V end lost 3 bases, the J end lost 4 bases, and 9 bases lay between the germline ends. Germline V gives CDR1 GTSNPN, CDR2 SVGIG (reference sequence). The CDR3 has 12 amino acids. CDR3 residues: CAWSPGTYGYTF. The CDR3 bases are TGTGCCTGGAGCCCGGGGACCTATGGCTACACCTTC.

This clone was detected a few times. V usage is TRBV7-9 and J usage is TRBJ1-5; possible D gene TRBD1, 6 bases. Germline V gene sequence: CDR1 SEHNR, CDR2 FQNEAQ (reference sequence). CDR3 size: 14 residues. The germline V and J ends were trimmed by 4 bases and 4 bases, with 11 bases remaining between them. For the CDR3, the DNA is TGTGCCAGCAGCTCGGGACATCTGAATCAGCCCCAGCATTTT. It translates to CASSSGHLNQPQHF. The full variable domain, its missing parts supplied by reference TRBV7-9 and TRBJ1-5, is DTGVSQNPRHKITKRGQNVTFRCDPISEHNRLYWYRQTLGQGPEFLTYFQNEAQLEKSRLLSDRFSAERPKGSFSTLEIQRTEQGDSAMYLCASSSGHLNQPQHFGDGTRLSIL.

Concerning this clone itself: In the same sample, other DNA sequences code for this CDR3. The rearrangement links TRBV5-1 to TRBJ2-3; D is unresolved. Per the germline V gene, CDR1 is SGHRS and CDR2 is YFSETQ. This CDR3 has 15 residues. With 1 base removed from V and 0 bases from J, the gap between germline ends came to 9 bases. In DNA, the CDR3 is TGCGCCAGCAGCTTGAAGGGAACTAGCACAGATACGCAGTATTTT. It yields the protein CASSLKGTSTDTQYF.

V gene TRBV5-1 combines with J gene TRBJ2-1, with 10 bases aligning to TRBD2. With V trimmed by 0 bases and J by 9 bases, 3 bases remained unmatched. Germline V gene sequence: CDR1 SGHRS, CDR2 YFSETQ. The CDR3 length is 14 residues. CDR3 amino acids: CASSLEGLALEQFF. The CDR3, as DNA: TGCGCCAGCAGCTTGGAGGGACTAGCGCTTGAGCAGTTCTTC.

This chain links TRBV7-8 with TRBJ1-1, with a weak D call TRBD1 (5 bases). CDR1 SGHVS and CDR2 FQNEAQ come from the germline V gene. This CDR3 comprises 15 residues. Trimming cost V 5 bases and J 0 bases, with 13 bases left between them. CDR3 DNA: TGTGCCAGCAGCGACTGGGGCGGCATGAACACTGAAGCTTTCTTT. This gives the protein CASSDWGGMNTEAFF.